A single sample gave rise to the 31 T cell receptor beta chains below, sequenced in a study of T cell repertoires in cytomegalovirus infection. Their specific antigens are unknown. TCRdb used MiXCR to reprocess the reads, holding one entry per CDR3 protein. The table records some 800,000 distinct CDR3 sequences, approximately 32% of them present only once. The sample here was cultured CD8+ T cells from PBMCs, taken from culture after CMV antigen stimulation. The receptors here all came from a human donor in good health (CMV status not recorded). Some clones in this sample may be carry-over from other donors' samples.

This chain connects TRBV7-8 to TRBJ2-2; tentative D call: TRBD2 (6 bases). Germline CDR1 and CDR2: SGHVS and FQNEAQ. This CDR3 spans 17 amino acids. Trimming left V 3 bases short and J 6 bases short, with 20 bases between. The CDR3 DNA reads TGTGCCAGCAGCTTTATAATAGGAGGGGAACCTTCCGGGGAGCTGTTTTTT. Protein sequence: CASSFIIGGEPSGELFF.

This clonotype was detected many times. Here the CDR3 reads CASSNTRGRSNQPQHF. The CDR3 DNA reads TGTGCCAGCAGCAATACCAGGGGCCGGAGCAATCAGCCCCAGCATTTT. The chain is built from TRBV7-9 and TRBJ1-5, with a weak D call TRBD1 (6 bases). Germline loops: CDR1 SEHNR, CDR2 FQNEAQ (reference sequence). V was shortened by 5 bases and J by 1 base, with 15 bases between the two germline ends. The CDR3 contains 16 residues.

V usage is TRBV6-2 or TRBV6-3 and J usage is TRBJ2-3, with D uncertain. Per germline, CDR1 MNHEY and CDR2 SVGEGT. This CDR3 has 15 residues. V was shortened by 7 bases and J by 2 bases, with 16 bases between the two germline ends. The CDR3 sequence is CASTSLLQDTDTQYF. CDR3 DNA: TGTGCCAGCACCTCCCTTCTGCAGGACACAGATACGCAGTATTTT.

In its sample, this clonotype was seen many times. The V gene is TRBV12-3 or TRBV12-4, the J gene TRBJ2-2, with D perhaps TRBD1 or TRBD2 (6 bases each). CDR3 length: 19 amino acids. Trimming took 3 bases from V and 4 from J, leaving 24 bases between them. In DNA form, the CDR3 reads TGTGCCAGCAGTTTTCGTGGACGGGGGACATCCACGATCACCGGGGAGCTGTTTTTT. Its translation is CASSFRGRGTSTITGELFF.

The J gene is TRBJ2-1, the V gene TRBV29-1; D is possibly TRBD1 (5 bases). The CDR3 runs 14 residues. Germline V gives CDR1 SQVTM, CDR2 ANQGSEA. V shed 3 bases and J shed 7 bases, with 16 bases lying between them. The CDR3 coding sequence is TGCAGCGTTGATAGGCAGGGAAACTGGAATGAGCAGTTCTTC. This encodes CSVDRQGNWNEQFF.

V gene TRBV4-1 combines with J gene TRBJ1-1; 7 nucleotides match TRBD1. Germline CDR1 reads MGHRA; CDR2 reads YSYEKL. The V and J ends lost 4 bases and 6 bases, in that order; junction bases with no gene match: 11. The CDR3 has 15 amino acids. The CDR3 bases are TGCGCCAGCAGCCCTATTTTATCAGGGGGGCCTGAAGCTTTCTTT. Amino acid sequence: CASSPILSGGPEAFF.

This clonotype appeared once. This chain uses TRBV7-6 with TRBJ1-4; D perhaps matches TRBD1 (5 bases). The V gene lost 9 bases and the J gene lost 8 bases, with 10 bases spanning the gap. The germline V gene encodes CDR1 SGHVS and CDR2 FNYEAQ. The CDR3 spans 11 residues. In DNA, the CDR3 is TGTGCCAGTGGGGGTCAGGAAAAACTGTTTTTT. This sequence encodes CASGGQEKLFF.

Concerning this clonotype itself: Its ends do not fully match the called genes, so a read error is possible. V gene TRBV7-9 combines with J gene TRBJ2-3; D gene uncertain. CDR1 is SEHNR, CDR2 FQNEAQ, per germline (reference sequence). The CDR3 has 10 amino acids. As DNA, the CDR3 is TGTGCCAACAGCTTAGAAGCGCAGTATTTT. It yields the protein CANSLEAQYF.

The table lists this clonotype with a few counts. This rearrangement joins TRBV7-6 to TRBJ2-5, with TRBD2 matching 10 bases. This CDR3 has 16 residues. Germline values: CDR1 SGHVS, CDR2 FNYEAQ. V was pared by 2 bases and J by 5 bases, with 8 bases of the junction left unmatched. The CDR3 protein is CASSLSAGLATETQYF. The CDR3 DNA follows: TGTGCCAGCAGCTTATCCGCGGGACTAGCGACGGAGACCCAGTACTTC. The whole variable domain, filled in from reference TRBV7-6 and TRBJ2-5, reads GAGVSQSPRYKVTKRGQDVALRCDPISGHVSLYWYRQALGQGPEFLTYFNYEAQQDKSGLPNDRFSAERPEGSISTLTIQRTEQRDSAMYRCASSLSAGLATETQYFGPGTRLLVL.

The chain has TRBV7-9 and TRBJ2-1; D perhaps matches TRBD1 (6 bases). CDR3 size: 14 residues. Trimming took 1 base from V and 3 from J, leaving 7 bases between them. CDR1 and CDR2 from the germline V gene are SEHNR and FQNEAQ (reference sequence). The CDR3 bases are TGTGCCAGCAGCTTAGACAGGGACTACAATGAGCAGTTCTTC. This codes for CASSLDRDYNEQFF. The whole variable domain, remainder taken from reference TRBV7-9 and TRBJ2-1, is DTGVSQNPRHKITKRGQNVTFRCDPISEHNRLYWYRQTLGQGPEFLTYFQNEAQLEKSRLLSDRFSAERPKGSFSTLEIQRTEQGDSAMYLCASSLDRDYNEQFFGPGTRLTVL.

This clonotype showed up just a few times. The chain employs TRBV4-1 and TRBJ2-7, with 7 bases aligning to TRBD1. Germline values: CDR1 MGHRA, CDR2 YSYEKL. This CDR3 contains 15 residues. Losses at the gene ends were 4 bases for V and 1 base for J; bases not matched to a gene: 7. CDR3 protein: CASSLGPGQSYEQYF. The CDR3 coding sequence is TGCGCCAGCAGCCTCGGACCGGGACAGTCCTACGAGCAGTACTTC.

There are a few counts of this clonotype. V and J are TRBV4-2 and TRBJ2-5; TRBD2 agrees at 11 bases. CDR1 is LGHNA, CDR2 YNFKEQ, per germline. The CDR3 extends over 17 amino acids. Germline trimming cut 0 bases from V and 7 bases from J; bases unmatched to any gene: 10. CDR3 DNA: TGTGCCAGCAGCCAAGATGGGCTAGCGGGGGGAAAAGGGACCCAGTACTTC. Translation: CASSQDGLAGGKGTQYF.

The chain carries TRBV12-3 or TRBV12-4 and TRBJ2-7, with TRBD1 as a possible D gene (6 bases). V lost 7 bases to trimming and J lost 3 bases, with 10 bases between them. This CDR3 contains 12 residues. The CDR3 coding sequence is TGTGCCAGCAAACCCAGGGGCTACGAGCAGTACTTC. This translates into CASKPRGYEQYF.

The chain is built from TRBV5-1 and TRBJ2-1, with 14 bases matching TRBD2. This CDR3 comprises 18 residues. V shed 5 bases and J 0 bases; nucleotides not matched to a gene: 7. Germline V lookup: CDR1 SGHRS, CDR2 YFSETQ. The CDR3 nucleotides are TGCGCCAGCAGGCCCGGGACTAGCGGGGGAAGCTCCTACAATGAGCAGTTCTTC. This codes for CASRPGTSGGSSYNEQFF.

This clonotype has just a few counts. This rearrangement joins TRBV12-3 or TRBV12-4 to TRBJ1-1; possibly TRBD1 for D (6 bases). The CDR3 spans 12 residues. V was pared by 7 bases and J by 8 bases, with 14 bases between. In nucleotides, the CDR3 is TGTGCCAGCACAATCACAGGGTCAGAAGCTTTCTTT. Its translation is CASTITGSEAFF.

Note on this clonotype: An end of the junction does not agree with germline; a read error may underlie this. This chain joins TRBV6-2 or TRBV6-3 and TRBJ2-1; TRBD1 aligns across 9 bases. CDR3 length: 16 amino acids. Germline V lookup: CDR1 MNHEY, CDR2 SVGEGT. The CDR3 spells CVSSAGTGPPYNEQFF. The CDR3 coding sequence is TGTGTCAGCAGCGCCGGGACAGGGCCCCCCTACAATGAGCAGTTCTTC.

The chain joins TRBV4-1 to TRBJ1-1; possible D gene TRBD1, 5 bases. V was trimmed by 1 base and J by 4 bases, leaving 13 bases between them. This CDR3 has 15 amino acids. CDR1 MGHRA and CDR2 YSYEKL come from the germline V gene. The CDR3 DNA sequence: TGCGCCAGCAGCCAAGGTCCAGGGTTGGTCACTGAAGCTTTCTTT. Amino acid sequence: CASSQGPGLVTEAFF.

The chain couples TRBV15 to TRBJ2-2, with D possibly being TRBD2 (6 bases). Germline V gene lookup returns CDR1 LNHNV and CDR2 YYDKDF (reference sequence). This CDR3 comprises 15 residues. V was trimmed by 5 bases and J by 5 bases, leaving 15 bases between them. The DNA of the CDR3 is TGTGCCACCAGCTCCGGAGGGGAACAAACCGGGGAGCTGTTTTTT. It yields the protein CATSSGGEQTGELFF.

The gene calls are TRBV9 and TRBJ2-7, with 10 bases that match TRBD2. Germline CDR1 is SGDLS and CDR2 is YYNGEE. With V trimmed by 2 bases and J by 5 bases, 4 bases remained unmatched. The CDR3 covers 14 residues. CDR3 sequence (DNA): TGTGCCAGCAGCGTTAGACTAGCGGGCCACGAGCAGTACTTC. As protein: CASSVRLAGHEQYF.

The table lists this clonotype with a few counts. This chain connects TRBV6-5 to TRBJ1-2, with D perhaps TRBD1 (6 bases). The CDR3 loop spans 15 amino acids. The V end lost 2 bases, the J end lost 8 bases, and 18 bases lay between the germline ends. Germline assignment: CDR1 MNHEY and CDR2 SVGAGI. CDR3 amino acids: CASSYAGGDMRGYTF. In DNA, the CDR3 is TGTGCCAGCAGTTACGCCGGCGGGGACATGAGGGGCTACACCTTC.

This chain joins TRBV7-3 and TRBJ1-6, with 7 bases fitting TRBD1. CDR3 size: 14 residues. CDR1 is SGHTA, CDR2 FQGTGA, per germline. The CDR3 DNA is TGTGTCAACAGCACGGGACAGTATAATTCACCCCTCCACTTT. This sequence encodes CVNSTGQYNSPLHF.

The gene calls are TRBV9 and TRBJ1-4; D is uncertain. Germline-derived CDR1 and CDR2 are SGDLS and YYNGEE. The CDR3 contains 12 residues. Between the trimmed V and J ends, which lost 4 bases and 8 bases, there was a span of 9 bases. The CDR3 loop reads CASSPDGEKLFF. CDR3 nucleotides: TGTGCCAGCAGCCCAGACGGAGAAAAACTGTTTTTT. Full variable domain (missing parts from reference TRBV9 and TRBJ1-4): DSGVTQTPKHLITATGQRVTLRCSPRSGDLSVYWYQQSLDQGLQFLIQYYNGEERAKGNILERFSAQQFPDLHSELNLSSLELGDSALYFCASSPDGEKLFFGSGTQLSVL.

This chain connects TRBV28 to TRBJ1-6, with D perhaps TRBD1 (5 bases). The V end was cut by 6 bases, the J end by 11 bases, with 17 bases between. CDR1 and CDR2 (germline): MDHEN, SYDVKM. The CDR3 contains 14 residues. The CDR3 nucleotides are TGTGCCAGCAGCCCGGGACGGTCAATACCACCCCTCCACTTT. Translating it yields CASSPGRSIPPLHF.

The rearrangement links TRBV5-6 to TRBJ2-2; 8 positions match TRBD2. This CDR3 contains 16 residues. In germline, CDR1 is SGHDT, CDR2 YYEEEE. Trimming removed 1 base from V and 0 bases from J; junction bases left unmatched: 2. DNA of the CDR3: TGTGCCAGCAGCTTGATTAGCGGGGCGAACACCGGGGAGCTGTTTTTT. Protein: CASSLISGANTGELFF.

On this clonotype: Sequence at one end of the junction differs from germline and may be a read error. This chain uses TRBV5-1 with TRBJ2-3, with 8 positions matching TRBD1. CDR3 length equals 17 residues. CDR1 SGHRS and CDR2 YFSETQ come from the germline V gene. CDR3 nucleotides: TGCACCAGCAGCTTATTCCAGGGGGCCACCAGCACAGATACGCAGTATTTT. It encodes CTSSLFQGATSTDTQYF.

This clonotype came up a few times. The J gene is TRBJ1-2, the V gene TRBV10-3, with D possibly matching TRBD1 (6 bases). In germline, CDR1 is ENHRY, CDR2 SYGVKD. V was trimmed by 0 bases and J by 6 bases, leaving 14 bases between them. The CDR3 length is 15 residues. The CDR3 coding sequence is TGTGCCATCAGTGAGTCACAGGGATTCTTAGATGGCTACACCTTC. It codes for CAISESQGFLDGYTF.

This rearrangement joins TRBV7-9 to TRBJ1-1; 7 bases align to TRBD1. From germline, CDR1 is SEHNR and CDR2 FQNEAQ (reference sequence). V lost 3 bases and J lost 3; bases outside the gene matches: 10. CDR3 size: 16 residues. The CDR3 here is CASSFGPKQGHTEAFF. The CDR3 DNA sequence: TGTGCCAGCAGCTTCGGACCGAAACAGGGGCACACTGAAGCTTTCTTT.

Many counts were recorded for this clonotype. The V and J genes are TRBV7-2 and TRBJ2-7; TRBD2 matches at 8 bases. The germline V gene has CDR1 SGHTA and CDR2 FQGNSA. CDR3 length equals 16 residues. The V segment lost 1 base and the J segment 3 bases; nucleotides outside the gene matches: 8. The CDR3 reads CASSLVSGGRHYEQYF. The CDR3 coding sequence is TGTGCCAGCAGCTTAGTGAGCGGGGGTAGGCACTACGAGCAGTACTTC.

The V call is TRBV7-9, the J call TRBJ2-3, with TRBD2 matching over 14 bases. Per the germline V gene, CDR1 is SEHNR and CDR2 is FQNEAQ (reference sequence). The V segment lost 9 bases and the J segment 5 bases; nucleotides outside the gene matches: 19. The CDR3 totals 19 residues. The CDR3 reads CASFQSPGTSGGWGDTQYF. In nucleotides, the CDR3 is TGTGCCAGTTTTCAGTCCCCCGGGACTAGCGGGGGATGGGGAGATACGCAGTATTTT.

The gene calls are TRBV7-9 and TRBJ2-6; a weak D match, TRBD2 (6 bases). CDR3 size: 19 residues. From germline, CDR1 is SEHNR and CDR2 FQNEAQ (reference sequence). Deletions cut 5 bases from V and 0 bases from J, with 20 bases between. CDR3 coding DNA: TGTGCCAGCAGCCGTCCCGGGACTGAAGTCCCCTCTGGGGCCAACGTCCTGACTTTC. It translates to CASSRPGTEVPSGANVLTF.

A word on this clonotype: A much larger clone lies one base from this, so it may be a read error. Likely a read error: the CDR3 ends without its conserved phenylalanine or tryptophan. V usage is TRBV7-2 and J usage is TRBJ2-3, with 8 positions matching TRBD1. Germline assignment: CDR1 SGHTA and CDR2 FQGNSA. Trimming at V came to 4 bases and at J to 1 base, leaving 7 bases not matched to a gene. This CDR3 has 16 amino acids. CDR3 DNA sequence: TGTGCCAGCAGCTGGCTGACAGGGGTTCGCACAGATACGCAGTATCTT. Encoded protein: CASSWLTGVRTDTQYL.